This T cell receptor beta chain was obtained from a study of blood T cells in healthy people across ages. Regarding this clonotype: A single base separates this from a much larger clone, so it may be a read error.

CDR1 is MNHEY and CDR2 is SVGAGI in the germline V gene. The CDR3 contains 11 residues. A sample-barcoded 5' primer and a J-beta primer mix were used in a second PCR of roughly 7 to 11 cycles. TCRdb independently ran MiXCR on the 5' RACE reads; one entry per CDR3 protein. The sample lists approximately 810,000 distinct CDR3 sequences, about 30% seen once, with 17% in the top ten. The origin of this receptor is a woman older than 75 in good health. This chain connects TRBV6-5 to TRBJ2-3; D perhaps matches TRBD2 (5 bases). The sample comprised blood. The CDR3 loop reads CVSGASDTQYF. The CDR3 DNA follows: TGTGTCAGCGGCGCTTCAGATACGCAGTATTTT.